This TCR beta chain was captured in a study of cytomegalovirus exposure and HLA in healthy donors. This clone was counted only a few times. Its antigen is unknown. Findings of the study overall: Fewer N-insertions (relative to the approximately 670-donor mean) were reportedly seen in an Asian-associated ancestry cluster in a later analysis. A later look showed TCR association rates differing by HLA locus, highest for DRB1 and lowest for HLA-C. An assumption of roughly uniform sequencing depth across donors underlay the presence/absence analyses.

Each donor's status was that of a healthy bone marrow donor. The CDR3 runs to 13 residues. Germline V CDR1 and CDR2: MNHNS, SASEGT. V dropped 8 bases and J dropped 1 base, with 11 bases sitting between them. Amplification used 60 Vbeta primers and 13 Jbeta primers. Sequencing was performed with immunoSEQ multiplex PCR; in TCRdb, only in-frame clones are kept and a portion is missing. The sample consists of about 210,000 clones, about 85% of them appearing once. Input material: PBMCs. J is TRBJ1-1 and V is TRBV6-1; no firm D call. The receptor was isolated from a girl aged 2-10 years in good health and CMV-seronegative. The CDR3 reads CASGEMRNTEAFF. DNA for the CDR3: TGTGCCAGCGGGGAGATGAGGAACACTGAAGCTTTCTTT.